What follows are 30 T cell receptor beta chains derived from one specimen sequenced in a study of long-term antiretroviral therapy in people with HIV. Survey-level resolution applied to immunoSEQ assay v3.0. The table came from immunoSEQ multiplex PCR; TCRdb's copy has only in-frame clones and leaves some out. The repertoire holds roughly 7,800 clones, with around 79% as singletons. The specimen comprised unsorted PBMCs, sampled 0.1 years after starting antiretroviral therapy. Receptors were obtained from a middle-aged man with HIV.

J is TRBJ2-7 and V is TRBV5-6; 8 bases map to TRBD1. Trimming at V came to 4 bases and at J to 1 base, leaving 4 bases not matched to a gene. Germline CDR1 is SGHDT and CDR2 is YYEEEE. The CDR3 has 14 residues. DNA of the CDR3: TGTGCCAGCAGCCTACGGACAGGGTCCTACGAGCAGTACTTC. Translating gives CASSLRTGSYEQYF.

The CDR3 nucleotides read TGTGCCAGCAGTTTCTTGGCGGGAGACACCGGGGAGCTGTTTTTT. This translates into CASSFLAGDTGELFF. This chain links TRBV27 with TRBJ2-2, with 7 bases fitting TRBD2. The V and J ends lost 3 bases and 3 bases, in that order; junction bases with no gene match: 4. CDR3 length: 15 amino acids. Germline CDR1 MNHEY, CDR2 SMNVEV (reference sequence).

The gene calls are TRBV28 and TRBJ1-1; 9 bases are shared with TRBD1. Trimming at V came to 5 bases and at J to 10 bases, leaving 14 bases not matched to a gene. This CDR3 is 15 amino acids long. The V gene's germline CDR1 is MDHEN and CDR2 SYDVKM. CDR3 region: CASSQIGTGPSLAFF. The CDR3 DNA follows: TGTGCCAGCAGTCAAATTGGGACAGGGCCCTCTTTAGCTTTCTTT.

The chain carries TRBV4-1 and TRBJ1-3; 7 bases line up with TRBD1. Germline-derived CDR1 and CDR2 are MGHRA and YSYEKL. Trimming removed 5 bases from V and 0 bases from J; junction bases left unmatched: 4. This CDR3 spans 15 amino acids. Here the CDR3 DNA reads TGCGCCAGCAGCACAGGGGTGTCCTCTGGAAACACCATATATTTT. Protein product: CASSTGVSSGNTIYF.

V is TRBV7-6 and J is TRBJ2-7; tentatively, D is TRBD2 (7 bases). Per the germline V gene, CDR1 is SGHVS and CDR2 is FNYEAQ. The CDR3 consists of 13 residues. V shed 4 bases and J shed 6 bases, with 13 bases lying between them. The CDR3 here is CASSYRGGGEQYF. As DNA, the CDR3 is TGTGCCAGCAGCTACCGCGGGGGCGGCGAGCAGTACTTC.

This clone counts as medium-sized (0.01 to 0.1%). The rearrangement joins TRBV4-1 to TRBJ2-1; maybe TRBD2 (5 bases). CDR1 is MGHRA and CDR2 is YSYEKL in the germline V gene. V was shortened by 0 bases and J by 2 bases, with 8 bases between the two germline ends. This CDR3 has 15 amino acids. Here the CDR3 DNA reads TGCGCCAGCAGCCAAGATGCCGGGACCTACAATGAGCAGTTCTTC. This sequence encodes CASSQDAGTYNEQFF.

V is TRBV25-1 and J is TRBJ1-2; perhaps TRBD1 as D (5 bases). Germline CDR1 and CDR2: MGHDK and SYGVNS. This CDR3 is built from 15 residues. The ends were cut back, 4 bases at V and 4 bases at J, with 16 bases in the middle. The CDR3 nucleotides are TGTGCCAGCAGTGGGAGCTCCGACAGAGGCTATGGCTACACCTTC. This encodes CASSGSSDRGYGYTF.

In its sample, this clone ranks as medium-sized (0.01 to 0.1%). This chain joins TRBV7-9 and TRBJ2-7, with D possibly matching TRBD2 (7 bases). V shed 5 bases and J shed 3 bases, with 17 bases lying between them. The CDR3 is 15 amino acids. CDR1 and CDR2 from the germline V gene are SEHNR and FQNEAQ (reference sequence). Here the CDR3 reads CASSPMRGPDYEQYF. The CDR3 nucleotides are TGTGCCAGCAGCCCGATGCGGGGGCCAGACTACGAGCAGTACTTC.

The chain combines TRBV7-7 with TRBJ2-7, with 11 nucleotides matching TRBD1. V lost 3 bases, J lost 5 bases, and 9 bases stayed unmatched. Germline values: CDR1 SSHAT, CDR2 FNYEAQ (reference sequence). The CDR3 runs to 16 residues. CDR3 coding DNA: TGTGCCAGCAGCTTTTCGCCGGGACAGGGGGTCGACGAGCAGTACTTC. Amino acid sequence: CASSFSPGQGVDEQYF.

The chain has TRBV6-6 and TRBJ1-5, with D possibly TRBD1 on 5 matching bases. Germline lookup yields CDR1 MNHNY and CDR2 SVGAGI (reference sequence). This CDR3 has 14 amino acids. The V and J ends lost 6 bases and 0 bases respectively, with 9 bases between them. This CDR3 is CASRHDSSNQPQHF. The CDR3 DNA is TGTGCCAGCAGACACGACAGTAGCAATCAGCCCCAGCATTTT.

The chain is built from TRBV7-3 and TRBJ2-7; 9 nucleotides match TRBD2. Germline loops: CDR1 SGHTA, CDR2 FQGTGA. This CDR3 is built from 14 residues. J was trimmed by 6 bases and V by 2 bases; bases with no gene match: 5. The CDR3 protein is CASSLGLAGSEQYF. The CDR3 DNA reads TGTGCCAGCAGCTTAGGGCTAGCGGGGTCCGAGCAGTACTTC.

The V call is TRBV9, the J call TRBJ1-4; D might be TRBD1 (6 bases). This CDR3 is built from 15 residues. The germline gives CDR1 SGDLS, CDR2 YYNGEE. V was cut by 4 bases and J by 7 bases, with 17 bases left in between. The CDR3 coding sequence is TGTGCCAGCAGCTCTCCTCAGAGGGGGGCTGAAAAACTGTTTTTT. It is translated as CASSSPQRGAEKLFF.

The V call is TRBV29-1, the J call TRBJ1-1; the D is unclear. The CDR3 length is 11 residues. V lost 5 bases to trimming and J lost 11 bases, with 15 bases between them. CDR1 and CDR2 (germline): SQVTM, ANQGSEA. The CDR3 DNA is TGCAGCGTTTCCGCTTTAGGTGGGGCTTTCTTT. Residues: CSVSALGGAFF.

This clone was recorded a few times. This chain uses TRBV7-8 with TRBJ2-7, with 9 bases lining up with TRBD2. V was clipped by 3 bases and J by 5 bases; unmatched bases: 8. Germline V CDR1 and CDR2: SGHVS, FQNEAQ. The length of the CDR3 is 15 residues. Written as DNA, the CDR3 is TGTGCCAGCAGCTTCCAGGGAGCGGGGGGCAACGAGCAGTACTTC. This gives the protein CASSFQGAGGNEQYF.

The chain is built from TRBV4-1 and TRBJ2-3; 7 bases agree with TRBD2. The V gene end was trimmed by 4 bases and the J gene end by 2 bases; junction bases not matched to a gene: 12. The germline V gene encodes CDR1 MGHRA and CDR2 YSYEKL. The CDR3 runs 17 residues. In DNA, the CDR3 is TGCGCCAGCAGCCTCCTGGCGAGCGGGGAGATCACAGATACGCAGTATTTT. This gives the protein CASSLLASGEITDTQYF.

By proportion, this clone is medium-sized. CDR3 sequence reads: CASSGRGTLGELFF. In DNA form, the CDR3 reads TGTGCCAGCAGCGGCAGGGGTACACTCGGGGAGCTGTTTTTT. The chain uses TRBV7-6 and TRBJ2-2; perhaps TRBD1 as D (6 bases). CDR3 length: 14 amino acids. Trimming left V 5 bases short and J 7 bases short, with 14 bases between. Germline V gene data show CDR1 as SGHVS and CDR2 as FNYEAQ.

The chain recombines TRBV5-6 with TRBJ2-7; 10 nucleotides agree with TRBD1. This CDR3 contains 15 residues. CDR1 and CDR2 from the germline V gene are SGHDT and YYEEEE. The ends lost 3 bases at V and 3 bases at J; junction bases unmatched: 6. In nucleotides, the CDR3 is TGTGCCAGCAGCTACACCGGGACAGGGGACTACGAGCAGTACTTC. Its translation is CASSYTGTGDYEQYF.

V gene TRBV9 combines with J gene TRBJ2-7; 12 bases map to TRBD2. Per the germline V gene, CDR1 is SGDLS and CDR2 is YYNGEE. The J segment lost 6 bases and the V segment lost 0 bases, leaving 7 bases of the junction unmatched. This CDR3 is 16 amino acids long. The CDR3 is CASSVGLAGGQTEQYF. The CDR3 DNA sequence: TGTGCCAGCAGCGTAGGGCTAGCGGGGGGGCAGACCGAGCAGTACTTC.

J is TRBJ2-3 and V is TRBV5-6; D perhaps matches TRBD1 (6 bases). With 6 bases removed from V and 2 bases from J, the gap between germline ends came to 16 bases. There are 15 residues in the CDR3. Per the germline V gene, CDR1 is SGHDT and CDR2 is YYEEEE. CDR3 sequence reads: CASTPGTTTTDTQYF. CDR3 DNA: TGTGCCAGCACCCCGGGGACAACTACCACAGATACGCAGTATTTT.

The chain carries TRBV6-5 and TRBJ1-2; D unresolved. Trimming took off 4 bases at V and 0 bases at J, with 9 bases between the two ends. CDR1 MNHEY and CDR2 SVGAGI come from the germline V gene. This CDR3 is built from 14 residues. CDR3: CASSSTVANYGYTF. The CDR3 nucleotides are TGTGCCAGCAGTTCTACAGTAGCTAACTATGGCTACACCTTC.

The chain employs TRBV18 and TRBJ2-3; D is possibly TRBD2 (5 bases). This CDR3 region has 16 residues. Trimming stripped 0 bases from V and 3 bases from J, with 13 bases between. Germline lookup yields CDR1 KGHSH and CDR2 LQKENI. For the CDR3, the DNA is TGTGCCAGCTCACCACCAGGGAGAGTGCTAACAGATACGCAGTATTTT. It specifies CASSPPGRVLTDTQYF. Based on the CDR3 plus reference TRBV18 and TRBJ2-3, the full variable domain is NAGVMQNPRHLVRRRGQEARLRCSPMKGHSHVYWYRQLPEEGLKFMVYLQKENIIDESGMPKERFSAEFPKEGPSILRIQQVVRGDSAAYFCASSPPGRVLTDTQYFGPGTRLTVL.

This clone was detected once. The chain recombines TRBV4-3 with TRBJ2-7; D perhaps matches TRBD1 (6 bases). The CDR3 has 17 amino acids. Germline V gives CDR1 LGHNA, CDR2 YSLEER. V gave up 0 bases and J gave up 2 bases, with 17 bases separating them. This CDR3 is CASSQDRHRDTTYEQYF. The DNA of the CDR3 is TGCGCCAGCAGCCAAGATCGTCACCGGGACACAACCTACGAGCAGTACTTC.

This sequence joins TRBV14 and TRBJ2-1; 8 nucleotides align to TRBD2. The CDR3 contains 17 residues. Germline CDR1 is SGHDN and CDR2 is FVKESK. V shed 1 base, J shed 0 bases, and the junction held 5 bases outside the gene matches. The chain's CDR3 is CASSQVGSGGSYNEQFF. The CDR3 nucleotides read TGTGCCAGCAGCCAAGTAGGAAGCGGGGGCTCCTACAATGAGCAGTTCTTC.

This clone was observed a handful of times. This sequence joins TRBV12-5 and TRBJ2-7; 11 bases match TRBD2. J gave up 0 bases and V 8 bases, and 3 bases lay outside the gene matches. Germline V lookup: CDR1 LGHNT, CDR2 FRNRAP. The CDR3 is made up of 14 amino acids. DNA of the CDR3: TGTGCTAGTAGACTAGCGGGGTCCTCCTACGAGCAGTACTTC. Its protein product is CASRLAGSSYEQYF.

A single count supports this clone. Here the CDR3 reads CASSLGGGSSTDTQYF. The CDR3 DNA sequence: TGTGCCAGCAGCTTGGGAGGGGGGTCAAGCACAGATACGCAGTATTTT. The chain joins TRBV5-5 to TRBJ2-3; D is perhaps TRBD1 or TRBD2 (6 bases each). The germline V and J ends were trimmed by 0 bases and 0 bases, with 11 bases remaining between them. This CDR3 spans 16 amino acids. Germline CDR1 is SGHKS and CDR2 is YYEKEE (reference sequence).

This chain joins TRBV6-1 and TRBJ2-4; 8 nucleotides match TRBD2. The trim removed 3 bases at V and 7 bases at J, leaving 5 bases unmatched. The CDR3 covers 14 residues. Germline CDR1 MNHNS, CDR2 SASEGT. In DNA, the CDR3 is TGTGCCAGCAGTGAGTCCGGGAGGGGGAACATTCAGTACTTC. Translated, it gives CASSESGRGNIQYF.

In this sample, this clone is large. The rearrangement links TRBV6-5 to TRBJ1-1; a weak D match, TRBD1 (5 bases). V was shortened by 6 bases and J by 3 bases, with 11 bases between the two germline ends. Germline V lookup: CDR1 MNHEY, CDR2 SVGAGI. The CDR3 spans 13 residues. Here the CDR3 reads CASSLGTDTEAFF. CDR3 nucleotide sequence: TGTGCCAGCAGCCTAGGGACGGACACTGAAGCTTTCTTT.

The chain carries TRBV5-6 and TRBJ2-7, with TRBD1 matching over 10 bases. The V and J ends lost 1 base and 7 bases, in that order; junction bases with no gene match: 8. The CDR3 consists of 15 residues. The V gene's germline CDR1 is SGHDT and CDR2 YYEEEE. The CDR3 sequence is CASSLMGQGLGEQYF. DNA for the CDR3: TGTGCCAGCAGCTTGATGGGACAGGGGTTAGGGGAGCAGTACTTC.

The sample holds one count of this clone. The rearrangement joins TRBV6-5 to TRBJ1-1; TRBD1 matches at 8 bases. The J segment lost 8 bases and the V segment lost 2 bases, leaving 10 bases of the junction unmatched. The CDR3 totals 15 residues. Germline CDR1 and CDR2: MNHEY and SVGAGI. CDR3 bases: TGTGCCAGCAGTTACCCTTACAGGGGGGGGTGGGAAGCTTTCTTT. Amino acid sequence: CASSYPYRGGWEAFF.

This clone was seen just once. The V and J genes are TRBV7-9 and TRBJ2-7, with D possibly being TRBD1 (5 bases). The ends were cut back, 4 bases at V and 2 bases at J, with 18 bases in the middle. This CDR3 is 16 amino acids long. The germline V gene encodes CDR1 SEHNR and CDR2 FQNEAQ (reference sequence). CDR3 sequence reads: CASSSPTGPGTYEQYF. The CDR3 DNA sequence: TGTGCCAGCAGCTCTCCCACAGGACCTGGGACCTACGAGCAGTACTTC.